This is a list of T cell receptor beta chains from one sample in a study of blood T cell repertoires in COVID-19. Sequenced by immunoSEQ multiplex PCR; TCRdb stores in-frame clones only, minus some. The sample lists 200,000 to 300,000 clones; roughly 81% were seen once. The source material was peripheral blood. Receptors originate from a woman older than 75 with COVID-19, enrolled during active disease. Each CDR3 is given with its conserved first and last residue. D genes are given only for firm matches. A row's size may be missing; if present it is once, few, many or a size class.

J,V,D,size,DNA,CDR3
TRBJ2-2,TRBV28,.,.,TGTGCCAGCACCAGGGTGGTAGGCGGGGAGCTGTTTTTT,CASTRVVGGELFF
TRBJ1-5,TRBV7-2,.,.,TGTGCCAGCAGCCCCGGGAGCGCCGGCAATCAGCCCCAGCATTTT,CASSPGSAGNQPQHF
TRBJ2-1,TRBV7-2,.,few,TGTGCCAGCAGCTTAGCGCCAAGGGGCGCGCAAGGGAATGAGCAGTTCTTC,CASSLAPRGAQGNEQFF
TRBJ2-2,TRBV5-1,TRBD2,many,TGCGCCAGCAGCTCACGGACTAGCGGAAACACCGGGGAGCTGTTTTTT,CASSSRTSGNTGELFF
TRBJ1-1,TRBV30,.,.,TGTGCCTGGAGTGTACATGAGGGCACTGAAGCTTTCTTT,CAWSVHEGTEAFF
TRBJ1-4,TRBV6-5,.,.,TGTGCCACCATTAGCCAGGGACTAGGAAAGGAAAAACTGTTTTTT,CATISQGLGKEKLFF
TRBJ2-5,TRBV5-6,.,.,TGTGCCAGCAGCTTGCGGCTATCTACTACTCCCCACCAAGAGACCCAGTACTTC,CASSLRLSTTPHQETQYF
TRBJ2-4,TRBV28,.,.,TGTGCCAGCAGTTCCCCCCCCGGGACTAAAAACATTCAGTACTTC,CASSSPPGTKNIQYF
TRBJ2-7,TRBV25-1,TRBD2,.,TGTGCCAGCAGCCCCCGCGGGCTAGCGGGAGGTGAGCAGTACTTC,CASSPRGLAGGEQYF
TRBJ2-7,TRBV27,.,few,TGTGCCAGCAGTTTATTTCAGGGTTCCTCCTACGAGCAGTACTTC,CASSLFQGSSYEQYF
TRBJ1-2,TRBV4-2,.,.,TGTGCCAGCAGCCAACAGGGGAGGGATGGCTACACCTTC,CASSQQGRDGYTF
TRBJ2-7,TRBV25-1,.,.,TGTGCCAGCACCGACAGCATGAGCTCCTACGAGCAGTACTTC,CASTDSMSSYEQYF
TRBJ1-6,TRBV9,TRBD1,few,TGTGCCAGCAGCCCCCGGGACAGGGCAAATTCACCCCTCCACTTT,CASSPRDRANSPLHF
TRBJ1-5,TRBV19,TRBD1,.,TGTGCCAGTAGTACTTCGACAGGGCGGGGCAATCAGCCCCAGCATTTT,CASSTSTGRGNQPQHF
TRBJ1-2,TRBV28,.,few,TGTGCCAGCAGTTCCCGCCTCTCATGGAGGGCCTATGGCTACACCTTC,CASSSRLSWRAYGYTF
TRBJ2-7,TRBV9,.,few,TGTGCCAGCAGCGTAGGAGGATTCGAGGAGCAGTACTTC,CASSVGGFEEQYF
TRBJ2-7,TRBV7-2,TRBD1,few,TGTGCCAGCAGCTTTCAGGAATACAGGGGCGAGCAGTACTTC,CASSFQEYRGEQYF
TRBJ1-2,TRBV6-6,TRBD1,.,TGTGCCAGCAATCTCGAGGGGGACAGTGGCTACACCTTC,CASNLEGDSGYTF
TRBJ2-2,TRBV7-3,.,once,TGTGCCAGCACCTTGGGGGGGAACACCGGGGAGCTGTTTTTT,CASTLGGNTGELFF
TRBJ1-3,TRBV7-8,TRBD1,.,TGTGCCAGCAGCACGTACAGGACAGGCTCTGGAAACACCATATATTTT,CASSTYRTGSGNTIYF
TRBJ1-2,TRBV6-5,.,.,TGTGCCAGCAGGCCCACCCGGGGGACCGGTCGGGGCTACACCTTC,CASRPTRGTGRGYTF
TRBJ2-7,TRBV19,TRBD1,.,TGTGCCAGTAGTACTCCCGGGACAGGGAAATACGAGCAGTACTTC,CASSTPGTGKYEQYF
TRBJ1-4,TRBV18,.,.,TGTGCCAGCTCACCACGGGACTTAAGGACAATGACAACTAATGAAAAACTGTTTTTT,CASSPRDLRTMTTNEKLFF
TRBJ2-1,TRBV2,.,.,TGTGCCAGCAGTGGAATTACGGGCAGCGGTGAGCAGTTCTTC,CASSGITGSGEQFF
TRBJ2-1,TRBV4-2,TRBD2,.,TGTGCCAGCAGACCAAGATATAGCGGGAGTGACCGAAATGAGCAGTTCTTC,CASRPRYSGSDRNEQFF
TRBJ2-5,TRBV4-2,TRBD2,once,TGTGCCAGCAGCCAAGGACTAGCGGGGCAAGAGACCCAGTACTTC,CASSQGLAGQETQYF
TRBJ2-1,TRBV11-2,.,.,TGTGCCAGCAGCTTAGAGGGGACTCTACCCAATGAGCAGTTCTTC,CASSLEGTLPNEQFF
TRBJ2-3,TRBV9,TRBD2,.,TGTGCCAGCAGCGGAAGAGCGGGAGGGCCCTCAGATACGCAGTATTTT,CASSGRAGGPSDTQYF
TRBJ2-5,TRBV6-2/TRBV6-3,.,.,TGTGCCAGCAGCCGACTTACTACAGGTAACCAAGAGACCCAGTACTTC,CASSRLTTGNQETQYF
TRBJ1-1,TRBV27,.,.,TGTGCCAGCGTCGGGGCGGGGGCCCACGAAGCTTTCTTT,CASVGAGAHEAFF
TRBJ2-4,TRBV9,TRBD2,.,TGTGCCAGCAGCCCGACTAGCGGGAGACTCATTCAGTACTTC,CASSPTSGRLIQYF
TRBJ1-1,TRBV18,.,.,TGTGCCAGCTCAAGTGGGCGGGACACTGAAGCTTTCTTT,CASSSGRDTEAFF
TRBJ1-1,TRBV19,TRBD1,.,TGTGCCAGTAGTATTCGGGGACAGGGGGCGTATCTTGAAGCTTTCTTT,CASSIRGQGAYLEAFF
TRBJ1-5,TRBV6-6,.,.,TGTGCCAGCAAAGAACAGGGTAGCAATCAGCCCCAGCATTTT,CASKEQGSNQPQHF
TRBJ2-5,TRBV3-1/TRBV3-2,.,once,TGTGCCAGCAGCCATAAAGAGACCCAGTACTTC,CASSHKETQYF
TRBJ1-2,TRBV10-2,TRBD1,.,TGCGCCAGCAGCGGTTCCGGGACAGGGTATGGCTACACCTTC,CASSGSGTGYGYTF
TRBJ2-7,TRBV4-1,TRBD2,.,TGCGCCAGCAGCCAAGTAGCGGGAGCACCCTACGAGCAGTACTTC,CASSQVAGAPYEQYF
TRBJ2-1,TRBV6-2/TRBV6-3,TRBD2,few,TGTGCCAGCAGTTCCCGGGTACTAGCGGGAGTTGGCTCCTACAATGAGCAGTTCTTC,CASSSRVLAGVGSYNEQFF
TRBJ1-1,TRBV6-6,.,.,TGTGCCAGCAGTTACTCCCAGGGGAACACTGAAGCTTTCTTT,CASSYSQGNTEAFF
TRBJ1-2,TRBV29-1,TRBD1,.,TGCAGCTTCACCTCGACCCGGGACAGACGCGGCTACACCTTC,CSFTSTRDRRGYTF
TRBJ1-6,TRBV5-6,.,.,TGTGCCAGCAGCTCGTTTCGGGCAGGGAATAATTCACCCCTCCACTTT,CASSSFRAGNNSPLHF
TRBJ1-5,TRBV7-2,TRBD1,.,TGTGCCAGCAGCCTTTCCGGGGGGACAGGGAATCAGCCCCAGCATTTT,CASSLSGGTGNQPQHF
TRBJ2-2,TRBV7-7,.,.,TGTGCTATTCCTAGGCAGGGGGGCTCCCCCGGGGAGCTGTTTTTT,CAIPRQGGSPGELFF
TRBJ2-7,TRBV19,TRBD1,.,TGTGCCAGTACCCAAAACCGGGACAGAGCCTACGAGCAGTACTTC,CASTQNRDRAYEQYF
TRBJ1-1,TRBV5-6,.,.,TGTGCCAGCAGTTTCGACAGGAACACTGAAGCTTTCTTT,CASSFDRNTEAFF
TRBJ1-2,TRBV28,TRBD1,.,TGTGCCAGCACCTCGGCAGGGGGCGTCTATGGCTACACCTTC,CASTSAGGVYGYTF
TRBJ1-1,TRBV11-2,TRBD1,.,TGTGCCAGCAGCCTACAGGGGGCGCGGACTGAAGCTTTCTTT,CASSLQGARTEAFF
TRBJ1-1,TRBV7-2,.,.,TGTGCCAGCAGCTTACTGGGCAGGAACACTGAAGCTTTCTTT,CASSLLGRNTEAFF
TRBJ2-5,TRBV2,TRBD2,.,TGTGCCAGCAGTTCTTTTCCGGGGGGGCTGTTATCAGAGACCCAGTACTTC,CASSSFPGGLLSETQYF
TRBJ1-5,TRBV6-5,TRBD1,once,TGTGCCAGCAGTTATACAGGGGTCAATCAGCCCCAGCATTTT,CASSYTGVNQPQHF
TRBJ1-4,TRBV6-6,.,.,TGTGCCAGCAGTTACTTGGGCACTAATGAAAAACTGTTTTTT,CASSYLGTNEKLFF
TRBJ1-2,TRBV6-5,.,.,TGTGCCAGCAGTCTTGGACAGCCGCCAACCTATGGCTACACCTTC,CASSLGQPPTYGYTF
TRBJ1-1,TRBV18,.,.,TGTGCCAGCTCACCACGGGCAGGGTCGGACACTGAAGCTTTCTTT,CASSPRAGSDTEAFF